This T cell receptor beta chain was sequenced during a study of T cell responses to AZD1222 COVID-19 vaccine. Study-level points and caveats: At baseline, seropositivity was found in only six AZD1222 recipients. When two AZD1222 doses had been given, Spike-specific TCR breadth and depth rose.

As for this clone: Its antigen is unidentified.

The protocol was immunoSEQ multiplex PCR, while the TCRdb copy is restricted to in-frame clones and leaves out a portion. The data contain 100,000 or so clones, around 94% of them seen just once; the ten biggest clones take up 2.2%. The CDR3 has 11 amino acids. The V end lost 8 bases, the J end lost 13 bases, and 12 bases lay between the germline ends. Germline V gene lookup returns CDR1 MNHEY and CDR2 SVGAGI. This receptor was taken from an adult in good health. The sample here was peripheral blood, taken on day 0 of AZD1222 vaccination. This chain connects TRBV6-5 to TRBJ1-6, with TRBD1 as a possible D gene (5 bases). In nucleotides, the CDR3 is TGTGCCAGCCGGTCGGGGGTCCCCCTCCACTTT. Its protein product is CASRSGVPLHF.